The 25 T cell receptor beta chains in this list originate from one sample, sequenced in a study of beta chain features in type 1 diabetes. cDNA synthesis used the whole RNA isolate, giving expressed TCRB sequences. The data were produced by immunoSEQ multiplex PCR, yet TCRdb's version contains in-frame clones alone and is incomplete. The table shows 810,000 or so clones, with 15% to 20% occurring only once. The sequencing input was naive CD4+ T cells from blood. The receptors originated from a woman between 18 and 29 years old in good health.

This chain uses TRBV11-2 with TRBJ2-7, with a possible D match to TRBD2 (5 bases). CDR1 is SGHAT and CDR2 is FQNNGV in the germline V gene. Trimming removed 5 bases at V and 2 bases at J, with 16 bases between. The CDR3 is 15 residues long. The CDR3 coding sequence is TGTGCCAGCAGCCACGTCCGAACTAGGCCCTACGAGCAGTACTTC. Protein: CASSHVRTRPYEQYF.

This chain uses TRBV5-4 with TRBJ2-7, with a tentative D call TRBD2 (6 bases). The CDR3 runs 14 residues. Trimming took 0 bases from V and 6 from J, leaving 13 bases between them. Germline CDR1 and CDR2: SGHNT and YYREEE (reference sequence). The CDR3 DNA reads as TGTGCCAGCAGCTTGGACGAGCTCGGGAGCGAGCAGTACTTC. It is translated as CASSLDELGSEQYF.

The chain is built from TRBV5-4 and TRBJ2-5, with 10 positions matching TRBD1. CDR3 length equals 15 residues. CDR1 SGHNT and CDR2 YYREEE come from the germline V gene (reference sequence). The V segment lost 5 bases and the J segment 7 bases; nucleotides outside the gene matches: 11. Here the CDR3 reads CASRVTGTGVGTQYF. DNA for the CDR3: TGTGCCAGCAGGGTAACCGGGACAGGGGTGGGGACCCAGTACTTC.

V gene TRBV6-1 combines with J gene TRBJ2-1, with 7 bases matching TRBD1. The CDR3 is 13 amino acids. Per the germline V gene, CDR1 is MNHNS and CDR2 is SASEGT. The J segment lost 6 bases and the V segment lost 9 bases, leaving 8 bases of the junction unmatched. The CDR3 here is CASLTGPSNEQFF. CDR3 sequence (DNA): TGTGCCAGTTTGACAGGGCCTTCCAATGAGCAGTTCTTC.

J is TRBJ2-5 and V is TRBV15; D gene ambiguous. The assigned J gene may be wrong: the sequence end matches TRBJ2-7 better. Germline CDR1 reads LNHNV; CDR2 reads YYDKDF (reference sequence). This CDR3 contains 13 residues. CDR3 amino acids: CATSRGLSYEQYF. As DNA, the CDR3 is TGTGCCACCAGCAGAGGACTCTCCTACGAGCAGTACTTC.

The CDR3 region has the DNA TGTGCCAGCAGCAGAACTAGCCCCACAGATACGCAGTATTTT. It specifies CASSRTSPTDTQYF. The genes are TRBV7-6 and TRBJ2-3; tentative D call: TRBD2 (6 bases). The germline CDR1 and CDR2 sequences are SGHVS and FNYEAQ. V lost 5 bases and J 2 bases, leaving 11 bases between the germline ends. This CDR3 spans 14 amino acids.

This clone was found a few times. Other DNA sequences in this sample translate to the same CDR3. The rearrangement uses TRBV28 and TRBJ2-7; no firm D call. The germline V and J ends were trimmed by 1 base and 5 bases, with 3 bases remaining between them. CDR1 is MDHEN, CDR2 SYDVKM, per germline. This CDR3 is built from 11 residues. CDR3 sequence: CASSLSHEQYF. In nucleotides, the CDR3 is TGTGCCAGCAGTTTATCTCACGAGCAGTACTTC.

There are a few counts of this clone. A junction boundary mismatches the germline segment, possibly from a read error. The V call is TRBV18, the J call TRBJ1-2; the D is unclear. Germline CDR1 reads KGHSH; CDR2 reads LQKENI. The CDR3 covers 12 residues. Here the CDR3 reads CASSPRGPSARF. CDR3 sequence (DNA): TGTGCCAGCTCACCACGCGGCCCTTCGGCTCGCTTC.

This clone was counted ten times or more. The CDR3 nucleotides read TGCGCCAGCAGCCGAAACAGGGGTTCCCTGACTTTC. Translating gives CASSRNRGSLTF. The V call is TRBV4-3, the J call TRBJ2-6, with 7 bases lining up with TRBD1. CDR1 and CDR2 (germline): LGHNA, YSLEER. The CDR3 loop spans 12 amino acids. The V and J ends lost 4 bases and 15 bases, in that order; junction bases with no gene match: 6.

This clone showed up just a few times. The V call is TRBV19, the J call TRBJ1-5; TRBD1 matches at 10 bases. The CDR3 length is 15 residues. Trimming cost V 3 bases and J 6 bases; bases outside gene matches: 5. Germline values: CDR1 LNHDA, CDR2 SQIVND (reference sequence). The chain's CDR3 is CASSIGQGGSQPQHF. As DNA, the CDR3 is TGTGCCAGTAGTATTGGACAGGGGGGTTCTCAGCCCCAGCATTTT.

This CDR3 reads CSAGTDRNTEAFF. CDR3 DNA sequence: TGCAGCGCCGGCACGGACAGGAACACTGAAGCTTTCTTT. This chain links TRBV29-1 with TRBJ1-1; weak D call: TRBD1 (6 bases). This CDR3 region has 13 residues. Germline CDR1 is SQVTM and CDR2 is ANQGSEA. V was trimmed by 7 bases and J by 1 base, leaving 13 bases between them.

The rearrangement joins TRBV7-8 to TRBJ2-3; tentative D call: TRBD2 (6 bases). V was cut by 7 bases and J by 2 bases, with 19 bases left in between. CDR3 length: 16 amino acids. Germline V lookup: CDR1 SGHVS, CDR2 FQNEAQ. CDR3 loop: CASNGARLAHTDTQYF. The CDR3 nucleotides are TGTGCCAGCAACGGAGCTCGTCTAGCGCACACAGATACGCAGTATTTT.

The J gene is TRBJ1-4, the V gene TRBV7-9, with no clear D. Germline values: CDR1 SEHNR, CDR2 FQNEAQ (reference sequence). V dropped 1 base and J dropped 5 bases, with 11 bases sitting between them. The CDR3 is 15 amino acids. This chain's CDR3 is CASSLDLVVNEKLFF. CDR3 coding DNA: TGTGCCAGCAGCTTAGACCTGGTCGTCAATGAAAAACTGTTTTTT.

The chain has TRBV18 and TRBJ2-1; 14 positions match TRBD2. Germline V lookup: CDR1 KGHSH, CDR2 LQKENI. The CDR3 runs 20 residues. J lost 8 bases, V lost 6 bases, and 21 bases had no gene match. In nucleotides, the CDR3 is TGTGCCAGCTCCCTCAGACTAGCGGGAGGGAAGATAGCGGGCTTGGATGAGCAGTTCTTC. Protein: CASSLRLAGGKIAGLDEQFF.

This sequence joins TRBV6-5 and TRBJ2-4, with TRBD2 matching 12 bases. The CDR3 length is 12 residues. Germline values: CDR1 MNHEY, CDR2 SVGAGI. After removal of 6 bases from V and 16 bases from J, the junction contained 7 bases not matched to a gene. This chain's CDR3 is CASRGRTSGNYF. In DNA form, the CDR3 reads TGTGCCAGCAGGGGCAGGACTAGCGGGAATTACTTC.

This clone showed up just a few times. This chain uses TRBV25-1 with TRBJ1-1; the D gene is possibly TRBD1 (6 bases). The CDR3 sequence is 13 residues long. Trimming removed 8 bases from V and 0 bases from J, with 10 bases in between. Looked up from germline, CDR1 is MGHDK and CDR2 is SYGVNS. The chain's CDR3 is CASAGQLNTEAFF. The CDR3 nucleotides read TGTGCCAGCGCGGGACAATTGAACACTGAAGCTTTCTTT. Drawing the rest from reference TRBV25-1 and TRBJ1-1, the complete variable domain is EADIYQTPRYLVIGTGKKITLECSQTMGHDKMYWYQQDPGMELHLIHYSYGVNSTEKGDLSSESTVSRIRTEHFPLTLESARPSHTSQYLCASAGQLNTEAFFGQGTRLTVV.

The V call is TRBV10-1, the J call TRBJ2-5, with 12 bases aligning to TRBD2. Germline CDR1 is WNHNN and CDR2 is SYGVQD (reference sequence). This CDR3 comprises 22 residues. V lost 11 bases to trimming and J lost 2 bases; unmatched junction nucleotides: 30. DNA of the CDR3: TGCGCCGAAAGCAATTGTAACAGGACAGGAAGGACTAGCGGGACCTTTCAAGAGACCCAGTACTTC. It codes for CAESNCNRTGRTSGTFQETQYF.

The V call is TRBV11-1, the J call TRBJ2-2; no definite D call. V was shortened by 5 bases and J by 2 bases, with 6 bases between the two germline ends. CDR3 length equals 13 residues. Germline assignment: CDR1 SGHAT and CDR2 FQDESV (reference sequence). In DNA, the CDR3 is TGTGCCAGCAGCCTCTTCAACACCGGGGAGCTGTTTTTT. Protein: CASSLFNTGELFF. The full variable domain, its missing parts supplied by reference TRBV11-1 and TRBJ2-2, is EAEVAQSPRYKITEKSQAVAFWCDPISGHATLYWYRQILGQGPELLVQFQDESVVDDSQLPKDRFSAERLKGVDSTLKIQPAELGDSAMYLCASSLFNTGELFFGEGSRLTVL.

This clone showed up just a few times. The rearrangement joins TRBV2 to TRBJ2-7; unclear D gene. The germline V gene encodes CDR1 SNHLY and CDR2 FYNNEI. The V gene lost 2 bases and the J gene lost 5 bases, with 16 bases spanning the gap. CDR3 length equals 15 residues. The CDR3 DNA sequence: TGTGCCAGCAGTGAATCAAGAGTCCAAGGAGACGAGCAGTACTTC. It codes for CASSESRVQGDEQYF.

The V gene is TRBV5-1, the J gene TRBJ2-5, with TRBD1 identical over 7 bases. Germline trimming cut 4 bases from V and 1 base from J; bases unmatched to any gene: 1. Germline V gives CDR1 SGHRS, CDR2 YFSETQ. There are 13 residues in the CDR3. The CDR3 here is CASSNRGQETQYF. CDR3 nucleotides: TGCGCCAGCAGCAACAGGGGCCAAGAGACCCAGTACTTC.

The chain couples TRBV28 to TRBJ2-3; TRBD1 matches 8 bases. The CDR3 spans 15 residues. The germline V gene encodes CDR1 MDHEN and CDR2 SYDVKM. The V and J ends lost 5 bases and 4 bases, in that order; junction bases with no gene match: 8. In DNA, the CDR3 is TGTGCCAGCAGTGGGTGGACAGGGCGGGCAGATACGCAGTATTTT. The encoded protein is CASSGWTGRADTQYF.

V is TRBV7-9 and J is TRBJ2-3; 9 bases agree with TRBD1. After removal of 8 bases from V and 3 bases from J, the junction contained 9 bases not matched to a gene. The CDR3 length is 15 residues. The germline CDR1 and CDR2 sequences are SEHNR and FQNEAQ (reference sequence). The chain's CDR3 is CASYAGTGRTDTQYF. CDR3 nucleotide sequence: TGTGCCAGCTATGCTGGGACAGGGCGAACAGATACGCAGTATTTT.

This chain links TRBV9 with TRBJ2-2; 10 bases fit TRBD1. Germline V gene data show CDR1 as SGDLS and CDR2 as YYNGEE. V lost 3 bases to trimming and J lost 6 bases; unmatched junction nucleotides: 8. There are 16 residues in the CDR3. The CDR3 DNA reads as TGTGCCAGCAGCGCCCGGGACAGGGGTTGGTCCGGGGAGCTGTTTTTT. This encodes CASSARDRGWSGELFF. Filled out from reference TRBV9 and TRBJ2-2, the complete variable domain reads DSGVTQTPKHLITATGQRVTLRCSPRSGDLSVYWYQQSLDQGLQFLIQYYNGEERAKGNILERFSAQQFPDLHSELNLSSLELGDSALYFCASSARDRGWSGELFFGEGSRLTVL.

CDR3 sequence (DNA): TGTGCCAGCAGGGCGGGTCAGGGATTTCAGGTGGGCTACACCTTC. Protein product: CASRAGQGFQVGYTF. The rearrangement joins TRBV2 to TRBJ1-2; perhaps TRBD1 as D (5 bases). With 6 bases removed from V and 8 bases from J, the gap between germline ends came to 22 bases. The length of the CDR3 is 15 residues. CDR1 SNHLY and CDR2 FYNNEI come from the germline V gene.

This clone has more than one count but fewer than ten. The chain links TRBV11-2 to TRBJ2-7; the D gene is possibly TRBD1 (5 bases). The CDR3 contains 13 residues. The germline gives CDR1 SGHAT, CDR2 FQNNGV. Trimming stripped 5 bases from V and 3 bases from J, with 11 bases between. CDR3 amino acids: CASSNRRGYEQYF. The CDR3 DNA sequence: TGTGCCAGCAGCAACAGGAGAGGCTACGAGCAGTACTTC.